Below, 28 T cell receptor beta chains from the same sample are listed, as sequenced in a study of T cell responses to AZD1222 COVID-19 vaccine. Data came from immunoSEQ multiplex PCR; TCRdb stores just in-frame clones and leaves some out. Among about 77,000 clones listed, roughly 90% were seen once. Sequencing used peripheral blood, obtained 28 days after the second AZD1222 dose. These receptors were collected from an adult who received the AZD1222 COVID-19 vaccine.

The chain has TRBV19 and TRBJ2-7, with unresolved D. The CDR3 is 14 residues long. CDR1 LNHDA and CDR2 SQIVND come from the germline V gene (reference sequence). Between the trimmed V and J ends, which lost 2 bases and 0 bases, there was a span of 8 bases. As DNA, the CDR3 is TGTGCCAGTAGTATACGTGGGTTCTCCTACGAGCAGTACTTC. It yields the protein CASSIRGFSYEQYF.

CDR3 sequence reads: CASSHRRSSTGELFF. The DNA of the CDR3 is TGTGCCAGCAGTCACAGGAGATCGAGCACCGGGGAGCTGTTTTTT. The V call is TRBV6-2 or TRBV6-3, the J call TRBJ2-2, with a weak D call TRBD1 (5 bases). This CDR3 region has 15 residues. Deletions cut 5 bases from V and 4 bases from J, with 14 bases between. Germline V CDR1 and CDR2: MNHEY, SVGEGT.

This clone was seen only once. This rearrangement joins TRBV5-1 to TRBJ2-1, with D unclear. V was clipped by 0 bases and J by 8 bases, with 9 bases between them. From germline, CDR1 is SGHRS and CDR2 YFSETQ. CDR3 length: 13 residues. The CDR3 region is CASSLAPGYEQFF. CDR3 bases: TGCGCCAGCAGCTTGGCCCCCGGTTATGAGCAGTTCTTC.

This rearrangement joins TRBV6-2 or TRBV6-3 to TRBJ2-2; TRBD2 matches at 13 bases. V dropped 2 bases and J dropped 2; count of bases not matched to a gene: 5. Germline CDR1 and CDR2: MNHEY and SVGEGT. The CDR3 spans 18 residues. CDR3 nucleotide sequence: TGTGCCAGCAGTTACGCACCGGGACTAGCGGGAAACACCGGGGAGCTGTTTTTT. It translates to CASSYAPGLAGNTGELFF.

V is TRBV20-1 and J is TRBJ1-6; the D is unclear. Germline CDR1 and CDR2: DFQATT and SNEGSKA (reference sequence). The CDR3 contains 11 residues. Trimming cost V 2 bases and J 7 bases, with 3 bases left between them. CDR3 amino acids: CSARLNSPLHF. The CDR3 DNA sequence: TGCAGTGCTAGACTCAATTCACCCCTCCACTTT.

Only one count was recorded for this clone. The V gene is TRBV28, the J gene TRBJ1-5, with TRBD1 as a possible D gene (6 bases). The CDR3 spans 12 residues. Looked up from germline, CDR1 is MDHEN and CDR2 is SYDVKM. The ends were cut back, 6 bases at V and 9 bases at J, with 12 bases in the middle. CDR3: CASSRQAVPQHF. CDR3 coding DNA: TGTGCCAGCAGCAGACAGGCTGTGCCCCAGCATTTT.

The V and J genes are TRBV5-8 and TRBJ2-7, with 12 bases lining up with TRBD2. This CDR3 is built from 16 residues. Germline CDR1 is SGHTS and CDR2 is YDEGEE. Unmatched junction bases numbered 4, after V lost 1 base and J lost 2 bases. The CDR3 loop is CASSLTLAGGPYEQYF. The CDR3 DNA follows: TGTGCCAGCAGCTTGACTCTAGCGGGAGGGCCCTACGAGCAGTACTTC.

The chain recombines TRBV4-3 with TRBJ2-7; 8 nucleotides agree with TRBD1. Per the germline V gene, CDR1 is LGHNA and CDR2 is YSLEER. The length of the CDR3 is 18 residues. V trimming: 5 bases; J trimming: 3 bases; junction bases outside the gene matches: 18. The CDR3 bases are TGCGCCAGCAGCTCCGCCAACACAAGGACAGGGACTTTCTACGAGCAGTACTTC. It is translated as CASSSANTRTGTFYEQYF.

The chain uses TRBV7-2 and TRBJ1-4, with a tentative D call TRBD1 (5 bases). Trimming stripped 1 base from V and 0 bases from J, with 12 bases between. The CDR3 is 17 residues long. Germline V gives CDR1 SGHTA, CDR2 FQGNSA. The CDR3 nucleotides read TGTGCCAGCAGCTTAGGGAACAGGATCGCAACTAATGAAAAACTGTTTTTT. Amino acids: CASSLGNRIATNEKLFF.

The rearrangement links TRBV7-2 to TRBJ2-3; 7 bases agree with TRBD2. CDR3 length: 12 residues. Trimming cost V 5 bases and J 7 bases; bases outside gene matches: 3. Germline V CDR1 and CDR2: SGHTA, FQGNSA. CDR3 sequence reads: CASSLLANTQYF. The DNA for the CDR3 is TGTGCCAGCAGCCTACTAGCGAATACGCAGTATTTT.

The chain couples TRBV5-6 to TRBJ2-1; D could derive from TRBD1 or TRBD2 (5 bases each). CDR1 is SGHDT and CDR2 is YYEEEE in the germline V gene. This CDR3 spans 16 amino acids. With 6 bases removed from V and 1 base from J, the gap between germline ends came to 17 bases. CDR3 sequence (DNA): TGTGCCAGCATCCCCACGGCTTGGGGGTCCTACAATGAGCAGTTCTTC. Amino acid sequence: CASIPTAWGSYNEQFF.

The chain combines TRBV11-3 with TRBJ2-7, with D unresolved. From germline, CDR1 is SGHNT and CDR2 YENEEA. The CDR3 length is 13 residues. Deletions cut 1 base from V and 4 bases from J, with 8 bases between. In DNA form, the CDR3 reads TGTGCCAGCAGCTTAGGTAGCAAGTACGAGCAGTACTTC. This gives the protein CASSLGSKYEQYF.

This chain joins TRBV5-1 and TRBJ1-2, with 7 bases identical to TRBD1. There are 13 residues in the CDR3. Germline loops: CDR1 SGHRS, CDR2 YFSETQ. J gave up 2 bases and V 4 bases, and 2 bases lay outside the gene matches. CDR3 DNA: TGCGCCAGCAGCGAGACAGGGAACTATGGCTACACCTTC. This encodes CASSETGNYGYTF.

This chain joins TRBV5-4 and TRBJ2-3; tentative D call: TRBD1 (6 bases). V lost 3 bases, J lost 0 bases, and 11 bases lay in between. CDR3 length: 15 residues. Germline CDR1 is SGHNT and CDR2 is YYREEE (reference sequence). The CDR3 DNA reads TGTGCCAGCAGCTCTGGGGGCCGAAGCACAGATACGCAGTATTTT. This sequence encodes CASSSGGRSTDTQYF.

This sequence joins TRBV29-1 and TRBJ2-5, with D tentatively TRBD2 (5 bases). CDR1 is SQVTM and CDR2 is ANQGSEA in the germline V gene. This CDR3 has 13 residues. The V and J ends lost 1 base and 4 bases respectively, with 10 bases between them. The CDR3 DNA sequence: TGCAGCGTTGAAGCCCCCGGAGGAGAGACCCAGTACTTC. Its protein product is CSVEAPGGETQYF. Full variable domain (outside the CDR3, taken from reference TRBV29-1 and TRBJ2-5): SAVISQKPSRDICQRGTSLTIQCQVDSQVTMMFWYRQQPGQSLTLIATANQGSEATYESGFVIDKFPISRPNLTFSTLTVSNMSPEDSSIYLCSVEAPGGETQYFGPGTRLLVL.

This chain links TRBV12-5 with TRBJ2-7; 11 positions agree with TRBD2. This CDR3 is 16 amino acids long. The germline V gene has CDR1 LGHNT and CDR2 FRNRAP. The junction had 8 bases not matched to a gene; V was cut back by 1 base and J by 6 bases. CDR3: CASGLATSGRLGEQYF. CDR3 DNA: TGTGCTAGTGGTTTGGCTACTAGCGGGAGATTAGGCGAGCAGTACTTC.

J is TRBJ1-1 and V is TRBV2, with 8 bases identical to TRBD1. The CDR3 has 13 amino acids. Germline V gene lookup returns CDR1 SNHLY and CDR2 FYNNEI. V gave up 10 bases and J gave up 2 bases; unmatched junction bases: 6. The CDR3 nucleotides are TGTGCCACCGAGACAGGGGTAAACACTGAAGCTTTCTTT. This sequence encodes CATETGVNTEAFF.

The chain joins TRBV7-3 to TRBJ2-5, with D perhaps TRBD1 or TRBD2 (5 bases each). Germline loops: CDR1 SGHTA, CDR2 FQGTGA. The CDR3 is made up of 15 amino acids. V gave up 5 bases and J gave up 1 base, with 14 bases separating them. The CDR3 DNA follows: TGTGCCAGCAGCCCCCAGTCGGGACGCCAAGAGACCCAGTACTTC. Residues: CASSPQSGRQETQYF.

Here the CDR3 DNA reads TGTGCCAGCAGCTTAAGGGTCTTAGATCAGCCCCAGCATTTT. Translated, it gives CASSLRVLDQPQHF. The chain couples TRBV7-2 to TRBJ1-5; no definite D call. Trimming removed 2 bases at V and 5 bases at J, with 10 bases between. The CDR3 loop spans 14 amino acids. The germline V gene encodes CDR1 SGHTA and CDR2 FQGNSA.

The chain couples TRBV11-2 to TRBJ2-3, with D possibly being TRBD2 (5 bases). Germline V gene sequence: CDR1 SGHAT, CDR2 FQNNGV. V lost 1 base, J lost 1 base, and 9 bases lay in between. The CDR3 totals 15 residues. This CDR3 reads CASSLGGSGTDTQYF. The CDR3 DNA sequence: TGTGCCAGCAGCTTAGGGGGTAGCGGCACAGATACGCAGTATTTT.

This clone occurred once. This chain joins TRBV5-1 and TRBJ1-3, with 8 bases lining up with TRBD1. Germline trimming cut 0 bases from V and 0 bases from J; bases unmatched to any gene: 2. CDR1 SGHRS and CDR2 YFSETQ come from the germline V gene. The CDR3 has 16 residues. In DNA, the CDR3 is TGCGCCAGCAGCTTGGGCAGGGGGCCCTCTGGAAACACCATATATTTT. Its translation is CASSLGRGPSGNTIYF.

The chain couples TRBV19 to TRBJ1-5; 9 nucleotides match TRBD1. The CDR3 is 14 residues long. V gave up 5 bases and J gave up 4 bases; unmatched junction bases: 3. Germline CDR1 LNHDA, CDR2 SQIVND (reference sequence). The CDR3 DNA reads TGTGCCAGTAGTCCGACAGGGGGAAATCAGCCCCAGCATTTT. This sequence encodes CASSPTGGNQPQHF.

The V and J genes are TRBV5-1 and TRBJ2-7; 10 nucleotides match TRBD2. Trimming cost V 0 bases and J 7 bases; bases outside gene matches: 10. The CDR3 runs 16 residues. CDR1 is SGHRS and CDR2 is YFSETQ in the germline V gene. The CDR3: CASSLADSGRLREQYF. The CDR3 nucleotides are TGCGCCAGCAGCTTGGCCGATAGCGGGAGGCTGCGGGAGCAGTACTTC.

The V call is TRBV7-2, the J call TRBJ2-3; 14 nucleotides line up with TRBD2. V gave up 5 bases and J gave up 1 base; unmatched junction bases: 2. CDR1 is SGHTA, CDR2 FQGNSA, per germline. This CDR3 contains 16 residues. CDR3 coding DNA: TGTGCCAGCAGCGGACTAGCGGGAGGCCGCACAGATACGCAGTATTTT. Protein: CASSGLAGGRTDTQYF.

The V call is TRBV5-6, the J call TRBJ1-1, with D possibly TRBD1 on 6 matching bases. CDR3 length: 13 residues. The germline V gene encodes CDR1 SGHDT and CDR2 YYEEEE. The V end lost 5 bases, the J end lost 1 base, and 9 bases lay between the germline ends. The CDR3 spells CASRPGQNTEAFF. Written as DNA, the CDR3 is TGTGCCAGCAGGCCGGGACAGAACACTGAAGCTTTCTTT. The variable domain in full, completed from reference TRBV5-6 and TRBJ1-1, reads DAGVTQSPTHLIKTRGQQVTLRCSPKSGHDTVSWYQQALGQGPQFIFQYYEEEERQRGNFPDRFSGHQFPNYSSELNVNALLLGDSALYLCASRPGQNTEAFFGQGTRLTVV.

The chain uses TRBV12-5 and TRBJ1-6; D is perhaps TRBD1 (6 bases). Per the germline V gene, CDR1 is LGHNT and CDR2 is FRNRAP. There are 20 residues in the CDR3. Trimming pared 7 bases from V and 7 bases from J, leaving 32 bases between. The CDR3 is CASVLARDMAFPRVNSPLHF. For the CDR3, the DNA is TGTGCTAGTGTTTTAGCGAGGGACATGGCTTTCCCGAGGGTAAATTCACCCCTCCACTTT. The variable domain in full, completed from reference TRBV12-5 and TRBJ1-6, reads DARVTQTPRHKVTEMGQEVTMRCQPILGHNTVFWYRQTMMQGLELLAYFRNRAPLDDSGMPKDRFSAEMPDATLATLKIQPSEPRDSAVYFCASVLARDMAFPRVNSPLHFGNGTRLTVT.

This chain joins TRBV30 and TRBJ1-1; D call uncertain. V was pared by 3 bases and J by 3 bases, with 14 bases between. In germline, CDR1 is GTSNPN, CDR2 SVGIG (reference sequence). The CDR3 has 14 residues. The CDR3 sequence is CAWSRTGVHTEAFF. CDR3 bases: TGTGCCTGGAGCCGAACCGGGGTCCACACTGAAGCTTTCTTT.

This chain uses TRBV18 with TRBJ1-3; D is perhaps TRBD1 (5 bases). Trimming took off 3 bases at V and 4 bases at J, with 13 bases between the two ends. Germline CDR1 KGHSH, CDR2 LQKENI. This CDR3 comprises 15 residues. The CDR3 DNA sequence: TGTGCCAGCTCACCTCGGGGGGGTTACGGAAACACCATATATTTT. It translates to CASSPRGGYGNTIYF.